Sequencing of this T cell receptor beta chain was carried out in a study of a mutant IDH1 vaccine in newly diagnosed glioma. Study in general: Averaging about 37 years of age, treated patients were roughly 60% male and roughly 38% female. Therapy received beforehand was radiotherapy, temozolomide, or both, with most patients given both.

This CDR3 region has 12 residues. V was clipped by 7 bases and J by 3 bases, with 7 bases between them. The germline V gene encodes CDR1 PRHDT and CDR2 FYEKMQ (reference sequence). Time point: week 5, during vaccination. In every dose of vaccine, 300 ug of mutant IDH1 20-mer peptide was given alongside topical imiquimod. Notes on the study in general: Most patients, 85% to 95%, showed vaccine-induced immune responses.

Produced via immunoSEQ multiplex PCR; TCRdb's table is partial and in-frame only. Of 50,000 to 55,000 clones listed, roughly 78% are singletons. With respect to this clone: Its antigen remains unidentified.

The chain carries TRBV13 and TRBJ2-1; no firm D call. This TCR was sampled from a man aged 50-60 years with glioma. The material sequenced was PBMCs, taken from a glioma patient whose treatment included an IDH1 peptide vaccine. The CDR3, as DNA: TGTGCCAGCACAGGAGACTACAATGAGCAGTTCTTC. Its protein product is CASTGDYNEQFF.